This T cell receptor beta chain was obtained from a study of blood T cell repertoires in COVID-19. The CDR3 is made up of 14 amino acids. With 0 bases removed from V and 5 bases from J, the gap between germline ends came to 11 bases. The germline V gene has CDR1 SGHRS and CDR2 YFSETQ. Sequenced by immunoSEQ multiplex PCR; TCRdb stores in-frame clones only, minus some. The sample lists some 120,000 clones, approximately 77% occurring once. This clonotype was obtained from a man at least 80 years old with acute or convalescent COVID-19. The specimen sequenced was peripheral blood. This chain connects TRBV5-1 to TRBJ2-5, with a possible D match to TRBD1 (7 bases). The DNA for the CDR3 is TGCGCCAGCAGCTTGGGGTCAGGGGGGGAGACCCAGTACTTC. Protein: CASSLGSGGETQYF. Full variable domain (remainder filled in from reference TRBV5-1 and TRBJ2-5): KAGVTQTPRYLIKTRGQQVTLSCSPISGHRSVSWYQQTPGQGLQFLFEYFSETQRNKGNFPGRFSGRQFSNSRSEMNVSTLELGDSALYLCASSLGSGGETQYFGPGTRLLVL.